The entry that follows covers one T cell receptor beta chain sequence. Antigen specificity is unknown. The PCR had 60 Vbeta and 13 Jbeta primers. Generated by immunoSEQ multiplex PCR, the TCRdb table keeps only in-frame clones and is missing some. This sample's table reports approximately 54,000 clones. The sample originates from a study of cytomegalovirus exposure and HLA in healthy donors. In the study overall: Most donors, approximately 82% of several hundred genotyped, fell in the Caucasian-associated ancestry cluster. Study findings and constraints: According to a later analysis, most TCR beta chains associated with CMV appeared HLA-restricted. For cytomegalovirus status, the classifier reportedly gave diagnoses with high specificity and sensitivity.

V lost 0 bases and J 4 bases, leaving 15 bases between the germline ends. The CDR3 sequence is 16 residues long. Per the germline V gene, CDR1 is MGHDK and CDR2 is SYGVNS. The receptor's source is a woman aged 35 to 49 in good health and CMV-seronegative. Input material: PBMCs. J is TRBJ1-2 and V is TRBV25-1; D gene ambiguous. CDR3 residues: CASSEYSGNPSYGYTF. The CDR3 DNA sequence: TGTGCCAGCAGTGAATATTCCGGGAATCCAAGCTATGGCTACACCTTC.